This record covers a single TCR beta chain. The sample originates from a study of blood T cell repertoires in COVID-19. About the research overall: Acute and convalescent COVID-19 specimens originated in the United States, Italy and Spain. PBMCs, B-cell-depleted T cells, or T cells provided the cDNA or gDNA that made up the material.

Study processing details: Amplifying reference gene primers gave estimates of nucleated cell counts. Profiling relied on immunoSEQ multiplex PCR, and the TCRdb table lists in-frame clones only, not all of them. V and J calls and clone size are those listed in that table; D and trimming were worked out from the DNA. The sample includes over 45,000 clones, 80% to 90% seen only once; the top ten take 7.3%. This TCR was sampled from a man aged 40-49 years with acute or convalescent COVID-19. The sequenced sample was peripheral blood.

CDR3 nucleotides: TGTGCCAGCAGGCCGCGCGACAGGGAAAAGACCCAGTACTTC. Translated: CASRPRDREKTQYF. The chain is built from TRBV5-4 and TRBJ2-5; 7 nucleotides match TRBD1. V lost 5 bases to trimming and J lost 6 bases; unmatched junction nucleotides: 10. Germline-derived CDR1 and CDR2 are SGHNT and YYREEE (reference sequence). This CDR3 comprises 14 residues.